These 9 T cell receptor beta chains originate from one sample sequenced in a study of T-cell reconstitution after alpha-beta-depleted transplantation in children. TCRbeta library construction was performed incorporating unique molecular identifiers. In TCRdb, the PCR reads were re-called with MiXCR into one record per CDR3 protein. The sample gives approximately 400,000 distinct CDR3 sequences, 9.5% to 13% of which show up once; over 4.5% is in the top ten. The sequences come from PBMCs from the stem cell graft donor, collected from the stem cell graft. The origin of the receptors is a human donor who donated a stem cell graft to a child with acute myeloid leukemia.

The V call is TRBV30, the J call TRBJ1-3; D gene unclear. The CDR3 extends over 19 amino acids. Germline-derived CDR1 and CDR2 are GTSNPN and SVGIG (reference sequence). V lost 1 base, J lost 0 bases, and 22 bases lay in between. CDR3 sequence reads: CAWSDSIRNRDFSGNTIYF. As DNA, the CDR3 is TGTGCCTGGAGTGATTCGATCCGAAACCGTGATTTCTCTGGAAACACCATATATTTT.

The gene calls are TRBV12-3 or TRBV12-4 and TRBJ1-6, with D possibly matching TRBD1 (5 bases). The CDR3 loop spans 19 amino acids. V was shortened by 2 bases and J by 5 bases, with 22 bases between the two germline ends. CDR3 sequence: CASSLKIRGVRRNNSPLHF. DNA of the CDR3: TGTGCCAGCAGTTTAAAGATCCGGGGCGTTCGTAGGAATAATTCACCCCTCCACTTT.

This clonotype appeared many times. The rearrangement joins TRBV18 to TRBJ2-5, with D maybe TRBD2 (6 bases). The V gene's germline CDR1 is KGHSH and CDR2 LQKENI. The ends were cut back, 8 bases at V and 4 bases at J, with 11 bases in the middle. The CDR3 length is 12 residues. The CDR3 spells CASSPGGETQYF. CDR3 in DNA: TGTGCCAGCAGCCCCGGGGGAGAGACCCAGTACTTC.

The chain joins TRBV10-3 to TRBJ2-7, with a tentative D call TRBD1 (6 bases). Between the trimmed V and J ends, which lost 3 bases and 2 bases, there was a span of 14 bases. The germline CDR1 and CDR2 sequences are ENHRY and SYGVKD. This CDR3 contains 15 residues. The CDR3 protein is CAISEQGATAYEQYF. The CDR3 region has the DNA TGTGCCATCAGTGAACAGGGTGCTACGGCCTACGAGCAGTACTTC.

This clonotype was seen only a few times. The CDR3 DNA follows: TGTGCCAGCAGCCGGGAGAAGAGCTATGGCTACACCTTC. It is translated as CASSREKSYGYTF. This chain links TRBV6-2 or TRBV6-3 with TRBJ1-2; D not certain. Trimming cost V 6 bases and J 4 bases, with 12 bases left between them. Germline V CDR1 and CDR2: MNHEY, SVGEGT. CDR3 length: 13 residues.

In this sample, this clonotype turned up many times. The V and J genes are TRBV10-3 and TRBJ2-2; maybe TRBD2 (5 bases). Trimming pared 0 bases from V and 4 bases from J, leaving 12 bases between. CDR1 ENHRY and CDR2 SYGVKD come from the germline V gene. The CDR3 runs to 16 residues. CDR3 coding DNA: TGTGCCATCAGTGAGTCCAAAAGCCGGGGCACCGGGGAGCTGTTTTTT. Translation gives CAISESKSRGTGELFF.

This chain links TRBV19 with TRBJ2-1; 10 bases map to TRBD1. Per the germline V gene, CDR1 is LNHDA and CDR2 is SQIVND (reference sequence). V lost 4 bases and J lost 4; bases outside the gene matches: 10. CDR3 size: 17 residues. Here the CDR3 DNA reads TGTGCCAGTAGTAAGGAAAAGACAGGGGGCCCATACAATGAGCAGTTCTTC. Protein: CASSKEKTGGPYNEQFF.

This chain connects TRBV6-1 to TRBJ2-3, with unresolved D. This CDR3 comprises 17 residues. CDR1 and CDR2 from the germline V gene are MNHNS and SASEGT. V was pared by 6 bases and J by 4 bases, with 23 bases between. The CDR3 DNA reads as TGTGCCAGCAGCCCACCCATGGGGTGGGGTCGCGCAGATACGCAGTATTTT. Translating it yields CASSPPMGWGRADTQYF.

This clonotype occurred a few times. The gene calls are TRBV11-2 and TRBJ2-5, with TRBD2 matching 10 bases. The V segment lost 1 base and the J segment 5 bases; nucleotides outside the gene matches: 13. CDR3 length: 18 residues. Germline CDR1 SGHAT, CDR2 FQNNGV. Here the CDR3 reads CASSLGPSGRAGSETQYF. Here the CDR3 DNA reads TGTGCCAGCAGCTTAGGTCCTAGCGGGAGAGCAGGGTCCGAGACCCAGTACTTC.